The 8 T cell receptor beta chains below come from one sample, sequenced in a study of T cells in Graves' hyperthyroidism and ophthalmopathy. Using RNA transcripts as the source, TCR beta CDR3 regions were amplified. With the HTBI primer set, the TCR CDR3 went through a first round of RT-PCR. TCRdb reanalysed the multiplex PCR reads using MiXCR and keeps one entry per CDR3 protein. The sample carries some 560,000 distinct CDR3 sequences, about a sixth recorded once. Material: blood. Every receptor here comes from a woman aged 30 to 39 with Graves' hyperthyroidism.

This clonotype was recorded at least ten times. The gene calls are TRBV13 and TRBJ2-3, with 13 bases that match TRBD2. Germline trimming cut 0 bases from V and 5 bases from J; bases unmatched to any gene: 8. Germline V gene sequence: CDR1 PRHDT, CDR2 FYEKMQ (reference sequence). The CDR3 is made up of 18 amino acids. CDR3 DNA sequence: TGTGCCAGCAGCTTAGGGTCTGGACTAGCGGGAGCGGAAGATACGCAGTATTTT. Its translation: CASSLGSGLAGAEDTQYF.

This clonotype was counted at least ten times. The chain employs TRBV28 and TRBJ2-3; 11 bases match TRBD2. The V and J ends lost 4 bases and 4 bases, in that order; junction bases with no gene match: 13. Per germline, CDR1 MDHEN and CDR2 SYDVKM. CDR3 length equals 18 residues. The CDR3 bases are TGTGCCAGCAGTTCCCCGGGACTAGCGGCCGGCTGGGCAGATACGCAGTATTTT. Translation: CASSSPGLAAGWADTQYF.

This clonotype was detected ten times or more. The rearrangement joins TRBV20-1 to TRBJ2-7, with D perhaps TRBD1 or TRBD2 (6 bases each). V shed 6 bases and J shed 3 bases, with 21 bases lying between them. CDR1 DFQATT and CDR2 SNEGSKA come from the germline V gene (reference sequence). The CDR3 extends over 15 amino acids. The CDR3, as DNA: TGCAGTGCGAGGGTGTTAGCGGAACAGGGCTACGAGCAGTACTTC. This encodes CSARVLAEQGYEQYF.

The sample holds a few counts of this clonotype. CDR3 in amino acids: CASSLGGRGDTGELFF. The CDR3 DNA is TGTGCCAGCAGTTTAGGCGGCAGGGGAGACACCGGGGAGCTGTTTTTT. The rearrangement joins TRBV12-3 or TRBV12-4 to TRBJ2-2, with D maybe TRBD1 (6 bases). V was trimmed by 1 base and J by 3 bases, leaving 12 bases between them. CDR3 length: 16 residues.

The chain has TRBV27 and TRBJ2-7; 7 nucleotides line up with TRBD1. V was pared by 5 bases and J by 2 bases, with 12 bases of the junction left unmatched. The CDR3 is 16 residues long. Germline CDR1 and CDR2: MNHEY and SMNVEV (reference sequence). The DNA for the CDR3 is TGTGCCAGCAGTATCCATAGGGACAGAGGAACCTACGAGCAGTACTTC. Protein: CASSIHRDRGTYEQYF.

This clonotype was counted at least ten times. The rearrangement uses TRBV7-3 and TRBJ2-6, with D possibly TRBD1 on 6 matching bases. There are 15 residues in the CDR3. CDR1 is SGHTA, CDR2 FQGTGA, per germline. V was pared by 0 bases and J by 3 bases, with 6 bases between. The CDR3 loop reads CASSLTGGGANVLTF. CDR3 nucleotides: TGTGCCAGCAGCTTAACAGGGGGTGGGGCCAACGTCCTGACTTTC.

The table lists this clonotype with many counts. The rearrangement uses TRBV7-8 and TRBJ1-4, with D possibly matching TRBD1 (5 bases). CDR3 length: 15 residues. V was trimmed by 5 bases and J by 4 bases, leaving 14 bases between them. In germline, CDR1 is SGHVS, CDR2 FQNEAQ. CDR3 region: CASSTQGVDNEKLFF. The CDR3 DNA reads TGTGCCAGCAGCACGCAGGGTGTGGATAATGAAAAACTGTTTTTT.

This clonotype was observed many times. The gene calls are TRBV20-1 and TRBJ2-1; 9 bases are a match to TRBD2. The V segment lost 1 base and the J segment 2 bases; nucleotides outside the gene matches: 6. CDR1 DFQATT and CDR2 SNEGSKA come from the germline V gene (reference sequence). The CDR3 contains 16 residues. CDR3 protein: CSARAPLAGPYNEQFF. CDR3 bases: TGCAGTGCTAGAGCCCCCCTAGCGGGACCCTACAATGAGCAGTTCTTC.